The T cell receptor (beta chain) described here comes from a study of T-cell memory formation after mild COVID-19. Regarding the study as a whole: Clones contracting over day 15 to 85 were CD4/CD8 balanced, with later expanders leaning CD4+. Some SARS-CoV-2-responding clones were already detected in memory before infection.

Sample barcodes and UMIs were carried by the TCR alpha and TCR beta cDNA libraries that 5'RACE generated with constant-segment primers. Each CDR3 protein is one row after TCRdb ran MiXCR on the 5' RACE reads. The data contain about 310,000 distinct CDR3 sequences, 15% of them singletons. A remark on this clonotype: Its antigen remains unknown.

The CDR3 spans 14 residues. Trimming removed 3 bases at V and 7 bases at J, with 10 bases between. This chain connects TRBV12-3 or TRBV12-4 to TRBJ1-6; a weak D match, TRBD1 (5 bases). The TCR was taken from a man aged 18 to 30 who had mild COVID-19 (a few samples of this study predate the infection). Cell type and time point are not known. The sequenced material came from PBMCs or a T cell subset sorted from them (not recorded which). CDR3 coding DNA: TGTGCCAGCAGTTTGGCAGGGCCAAATTCACCCCTCCACTTT. Its protein product is CASSLAGPNSPLHF.